The 27 T cell receptor beta chains in this list originate from one sample, sequenced in a study of T cells in Graves' hyperthyroidism and ophthalmopathy (dated by TCRdb to about 2019). The library was produced with multiplex PCR. The run used an Illumina HiSeq 2000. Amplification of TCR beta CDR3 regions was carried out from RNA transcripts. For the first round of RT-PCR on the TCR CDR3, the HTBI primer set was used together with the Qiagen OneStep RT-PCR kit. Starting from the raw public reads, TCRdb applied fastp trimming at Q25, assembled clones with MiXCR and retained in-frame beta chains. For every CDR3 protein sequence, its rows merge into one entry that carries the most common genes and DNA. The table for this sample lists 450,000 to 700,000 distinct CDR3 sequences; about 43% of them were counted only once. The ten largest account for around 8% of the sample. Sequencing was performed on peripheral blood or thyroid tissue (not recorded which). The receptor set was obtained from a woman in her late teens or twenties with Graves' hyperthyroidism.

This clonotype was counted at least ten times. The chain has TRBV5-1 and TRBJ1-1; the D gene is possibly TRBD1 (6 bases). This CDR3 is 15 amino acids long. The germline V and J ends were trimmed by 2 bases and 3 bases, with 14 bases remaining between them. Germline V lookup: CDR1 SGHRS, CDR2 YFSETQ. CDR3 amino acids: CASSFQGRGDTEAFF. The DNA for the CDR3 is TGCGCCAGCAGCTTTCAGGGGCGTGGGGACACTGAAGCTTTCTTT.

Of note for this clonotype: The junction differs from germline at one of its ends, possibly a read error. V gene TRBV19 combines with J gene TRBJ1-3; D perhaps matches TRBD1 (6 bases). This CDR3 has 8 amino acids. In germline, CDR1 is LNHDA, CDR2 SQIVND (reference sequence). The CDR3 DNA reads as TGTGCCAGCAGCACAGGGCGCTTC. Its translation is CASSTGRF.

This clonotype occurred many times. This sequence joins TRBV19 and TRBJ2-5; D perhaps matches TRBD2 (6 bases). Germline V lookup: CDR1 LNHDA, CDR2 SQIVND (reference sequence). V shed 5 bases and J shed 4 bases, with 20 bases lying between them. This CDR3 has 16 amino acids. The CDR3 region is CASSAGTQAMGETQYF. CDR3 coding DNA: TGTGCCAGTAGTGCAGGGACTCAGGCAATGGGAGAGACCCAGTACTTC.

Many counts were recorded for this clonotype. The chain carries TRBV11-2 and TRBJ1-6; no clear D gene. CDR1 and CDR2 from the germline V gene are SGHAT and FQNNGV. The CDR3 consists of 13 residues. V lost 5 bases to trimming and J lost 5 bases, with 7 bases between them. Here the CDR3 DNA reads TGTGCCAGCAGCGTGGGGAATAATTCACCCCTCCACTTT. Protein: CASSVGNNSPLHF. Full variable domain (rest looked up from reference TRBV11-2 and TRBJ1-6): EAGVAQSPRYKIIEKRQSVAFWCNPISGHATLYWYQQILGQGPKLLIQFQNNGVVDDSQLPKDRFSAERLKGVDSTLKIQPAKLEDSAVYLCASSVGNNSPLHFGNGTRLTVT.

This clonotype was detected a few times. V is TRBV18 and J is TRBJ1-1; 8 positions match TRBD1. Germline lookup yields CDR1 KGHSH and CDR2 LQKENI. J was trimmed by 0 bases and V by 3 bases; bases with no gene match: 3. The length of the CDR3 is 15 residues. The CDR3 nucleotides read TGTGCCAGCTCACCCCGGGACAGGATGAACACTGAAGCTTTCTTT. It specifies CASSPRDRMNTEAFF.

The V gene is TRBV25-1, the J gene TRBJ1-1; D unresolved. Germline lookup yields CDR1 MGHDK and CDR2 SYGVNS. The germline V and J ends were trimmed by 11 bases and 1 base, with 11 bases remaining between them. CDR3 size: 12 residues. CDR3 bases: TGTGCCCATACCAGGCGGAACACTGAAGCTTTCTTT. Translated, it gives CAHTRRNTEAFF.

The chain employs TRBV29-1 and TRBJ2-7; D is perhaps TRBD1 (5 bases). The CDR3 extends over 10 amino acids. The germline V gene encodes CDR1 SQVTM and CDR2 ANQGSEA. The CDR3 sequence: CSFAGYEQYF. For the CDR3, the DNA is TGCAGTTTTGCAGGGTACGAGCAGTACTTC.

This clonotype was seen many times. This chain connects TRBV5-4 to TRBJ2-7, with D perhaps TRBD1 (6 bases). Germline CDR1 and CDR2: SGHNT and YYREEE (reference sequence). Trimming left V 3 bases short and J 1 base short, with 11 bases between. CDR3 size: 14 residues. CDR3 loop: CASSSPGASYEQYF. CDR3 in DNA: TGTGCCAGCAGCTCCCCAGGGGCATCCTACGAGCAGTACTTC.

This clonotype was counted many times. V is TRBV9 and J is TRBJ1-1; D perhaps matches TRBD1 (6 bases). The CDR3 sequence is 14 residues long. CDR1 and CDR2 (germline): SGDLS, YYNGEE. Trimming stripped 3 bases from V and 3 bases from J, with 12 bases between. The CDR3 sequence: CASSARGADTEAFF. Here the CDR3 DNA reads TGTGCCAGCAGCGCGAGGGGGGCAGACACTGAAGCTTTCTTT.

V and J are TRBV7-2 and TRBJ2-2; 8 bases are shared with TRBD1. This CDR3 is built from 16 residues. Losses at the gene ends were 3 bases for V and 4 bases for J; bases not matched to a gene: 7. CDR1 and CDR2 from the germline V gene are SGHTA and FQGNSA. The CDR3 sequence: CASSFLRTGSTGELFF. The DNA of the CDR3 is TGTGCCAGCAGCTTTTTAAGGACAGGGAGCACCGGGGAGCTGTTTTTT.

The chain has TRBV7-2 and TRBJ2-5; TRBD2 matches 9 bases. This CDR3 comprises 14 residues. Trimming at V came to 6 bases and at J to 5 bases, leaving 7 bases not matched to a gene. Germline CDR1 is SGHTA and CDR2 is FQGNSA. CDR3 sequence: CASRDSGGFETQYF. DNA for the CDR3: TGTGCCAGCAGAGATAGCGGGGGATTTGAGACCCAGTACTTC.

This chain connects TRBV29-1 to TRBJ1-5; tentative D call: TRBD1 (5 bases). The V end lost 8 bases, the J end lost 7 bases, and 18 bases lay between the germline ends. The CDR3 loop spans 13 amino acids. Germline CDR1 reads SQVTM; CDR2 reads ANQGSEA. The CDR3 DNA is TGCAGCTTAGTAGACAGCCCGGCCCAGCCCCAGCATTTT. Protein: CSLVDSPAQPQHF.

V usage is TRBV6-5 and J usage is TRBJ2-2; the D gene is possibly TRBD1 (5 bases). The CDR3 runs to 15 residues. The V gene's germline CDR1 is MNHEY and CDR2 SVGAGI. V gave up 4 bases and J gave up 4 bases, with 13 bases separating them. The CDR3 nucleotides read TGTGCCAGCAGTTTATTGGGGCTGGGCACCGGGGAGCTGTTTTTT. The encoded protein is CASSLLGLGTGELFF.

This clonotype showed up many times. The rearrangement links TRBV3-1 to TRBJ1-3, with D uncertain. The ends were cut back, 5 bases at V and 4 bases at J, with 12 bases in the middle. CDR3 length: 14 residues. Germline CDR1 and CDR2: LGHDT and YNNKEL (reference sequence). Here the CDR3 DNA reads TGTGCCAGCAGCTCAGCTATCGTCGGAAACACCATATATTTT. Translating it yields CASSSAIVGNTIYF.

This clonotype was found many times. The chain couples TRBV24-1 to TRBJ1-5; D uncertain. Germline V gene sequence: CDR1 KGHDR, CDR2 SFDVKD. The CDR3 runs to 13 residues. Deletions cut 1 base from V and 8 bases from J, with 8 bases between. CDR3 sequence reads: CATSDFGGEPQHF. In nucleotides, the CDR3 is TGTGCCACCAGTGATTTCGGCGGAGAGCCCCAGCATTTT.

The genes are TRBV10-3 and TRBJ1-2, with a possible D match to TRBD1 (5 bases). This CDR3 is 16 amino acids long. Germline CDR1 reads ENHRY; CDR2 reads SYGVKD. Between the trimmed V and J ends, which lost 7 bases and 6 bases, there was a span of 24 bases. This chain's CDR3 is CAINGEDTGELDGYTF. Written as DNA, the CDR3 is TGTGCCATCAATGGAGAGGACACCGGGGAGCTGGATGGCTACACCTTC.

The rearrangement uses TRBV13 and TRBJ1-2, with TRBD1 identical over 8 bases. The CDR3 covers 13 residues. Trimming took 7 bases from V and 8 from J; bases not matched to a gene: 9. Germline CDR1 is PRHDT and CDR2 is FYEKMQ (reference sequence). CDR3 nucleotide sequence: TGTGCCAGCACCACGGACAGGGCGGTCGGCTACACCTTC. Translating it yields CASTTDRAVGYTF.

In its sample, this clonotype was seen once. Likely a read error: the CDR3 ends without its conserved phenylalanine or tryptophan. In DNA, the CDR3 is TGCAGTGCAGGGGCGCCCTCCCAAGAGACTCAGTACCTC. It specifies CSAGAPSQETQYL. The rearrangement joins TRBV20-1 to TRBJ2-5; tentative D call: TRBD1 (5 bases). Germline V gene data show CDR1 as DFQATT and CDR2 as SNEGSKA (reference sequence). This CDR3 region has 13 residues.

This clonotype has at least ten counts. Relative to the germline gene, one junction end is altered; a read error may explain this. This rearrangement joins TRBV29-1 to TRBJ2-7, with D hard to call. Germline V CDR1 and CDR2: SQVTM, ANQGSEA. CDR3 length: 11 residues. DNA for the CDR3: TGCAGCGTTGTTGAGTCCTACGAGCGGTACTTC. As protein: CSVVESYERYF.

This chain uses TRBV18 with TRBJ2-5; 8 nucleotides agree with TRBD2. The CDR3 is made up of 15 amino acids. The V and J ends lost 3 bases and 5 bases, in that order; junction bases with no gene match: 8. The germline V gene encodes CDR1 KGHSH and CDR2 LQKENI. The CDR3 sequence: CASSPIAGGGETQYF. CDR3 DNA sequence: TGTGCCAGCTCACCTATCGCGGGAGGTGGCGAGACCCAGTACTTC.

The chain carries TRBV12-3 or TRBV12-4 and TRBJ1-4, with D unresolved. V was cut by 8 bases and J by 5 bases, with 12 bases left in between. The CDR3 sequence is 13 residues long. The CDR3 nucleotides read TGTGCCAGCTGGAGCGGAAACAATGAAAAACTGTTTTTT. As protein: CASWSGNNEKLFF.

This clonotype was seen a handful of times. This chain connects TRBV18 to TRBJ2-7; D unclear. Germline CDR1 reads KGHSH; CDR2 reads LQKENI. The CDR3 has 15 residues. Trimming took off 3 bases at V and 2 bases at J, with 14 bases between the two ends. The CDR3 DNA reads TGTGCCAGCTCACCTCTGGGCCAGGCTACCTACGAGCAGTACTTC. It is translated as CASSPLGQATYEQYF.

This clonotype occurred many times. The rearrangement joins TRBV6-1 to TRBJ1-1; D remains unclear. V was trimmed by 6 bases and J by 10 bases, leaving 12 bases between them. Germline lookup yields CDR1 MNHNS and CDR2 SASEGT. The CDR3 extends over 11 amino acids. DNA of the CDR3: TGTGCCAGCAGGGCAGATTCTGGAGCTTTCTTT. The encoded protein is CASRADSGAFF.

This clonotype was seen many times. Written as DNA, the CDR3 is TGCAGCGTTGAATGGACTAGCGCGCAGACCCAGTACTTC. Its protein is CSVEWTSAQTQYF. The gene calls are TRBV29-1 and TRBJ2-5; 9 bases are shared with TRBD2. The V and J ends lost 2 bases and 6 bases, in that order; junction bases with no gene match: 4. Germline values: CDR1 SQVTM, CDR2 ANQGSEA. The CDR3 covers 13 residues.

This clonotype was detected only a few times. V gene TRBV2 combines with J gene TRBJ1-1; perhaps TRBD1 as D (5 bases). Germline V CDR1 and CDR2: SNHLY, FYNNEI. V was clipped by 7 bases and J by 2 bases, with 14 bases between them. The CDR3 is made up of 14 amino acids. CDR3 loop: CASMGRVGNTEAFF. The CDR3 region has the DNA TGTGCCAGCATGGGCAGGGTGGGAAACACTGAAGCTTTCTTT.

This clonotype was seen just once. This chain connects TRBV7-6 to TRBJ2-3; no firm D call. CDR1 and CDR2 from the germline V gene are SGHVS and FNYEAQ. This CDR3 has 15 residues. Trimming pared 1 base from V and 4 bases from J, leaving 12 bases between. CDR3 residues: CASSLGMEKSDTQYF. CDR3 sequence (DNA): TGTGCCAGCAGCTTAGGGATGGAGAAGTCAGATACGCAGTATTTT.

The table lists this clonotype with many counts. This chain joins TRBV7-2 and TRBJ2-7, with 14 nucleotides matching TRBD2. The CDR3 totals 15 residues. Per germline, CDR1 SGHTA and CDR2 FQGNSA. V lost 5 bases and J lost 7; bases outside the gene matches: 7. The CDR3 DNA reads TGTGCCAGCAGCCGGGGGACTAGCGGGAGTCGGGAGCAGTACTTC. This codes for CASSRGTSGSREQYF. Using reference TRBV7-2 and TRBJ2-7 for the parts outside the CDR3, the full variable domain is GAGVSQSPSNKVTEKGKDVELRCDPISGHTALYWYRQSLGQGLEFLIYFQGNSAPDKSGLPSDRFSAERTGGSVSTLTIQRTQQEDSAVYLCASSRGTSGSREQYFGPGTRLTVT.